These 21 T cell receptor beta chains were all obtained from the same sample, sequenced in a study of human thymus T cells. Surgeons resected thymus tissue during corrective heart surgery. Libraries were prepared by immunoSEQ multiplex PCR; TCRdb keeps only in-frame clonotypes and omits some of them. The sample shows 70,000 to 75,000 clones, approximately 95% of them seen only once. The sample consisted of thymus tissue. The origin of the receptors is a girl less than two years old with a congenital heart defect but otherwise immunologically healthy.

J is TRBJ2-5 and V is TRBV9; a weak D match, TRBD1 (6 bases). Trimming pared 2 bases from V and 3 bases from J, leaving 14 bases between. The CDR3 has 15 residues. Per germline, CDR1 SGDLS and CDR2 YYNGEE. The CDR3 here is CASSVGAQVEETQYF. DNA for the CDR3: TGTGCCAGCAGCGTGGGGGCCCAGGTGGAAGAGACCCAGTACTTC.

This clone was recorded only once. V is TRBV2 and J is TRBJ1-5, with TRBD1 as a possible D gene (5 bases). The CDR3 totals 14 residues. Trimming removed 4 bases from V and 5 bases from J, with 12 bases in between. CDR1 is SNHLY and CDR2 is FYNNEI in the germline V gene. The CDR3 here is CASSVGRRDQPQHF. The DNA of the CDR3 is TGTGCCAGCAGTGTGGGACGTCGGGATCAGCCCCAGCATTTT.

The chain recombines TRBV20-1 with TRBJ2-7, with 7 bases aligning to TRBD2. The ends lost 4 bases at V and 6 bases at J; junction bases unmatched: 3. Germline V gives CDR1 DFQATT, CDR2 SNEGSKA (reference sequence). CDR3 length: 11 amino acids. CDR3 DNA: TGCAGTGCTACGTGGGGGGGCGAGCAGTACTTC. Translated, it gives CSATWGGEQYF.

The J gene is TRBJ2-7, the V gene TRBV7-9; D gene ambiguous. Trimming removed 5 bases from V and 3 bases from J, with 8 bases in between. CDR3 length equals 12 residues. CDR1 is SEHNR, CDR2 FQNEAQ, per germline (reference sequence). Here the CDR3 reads CASSLRSYEQYF. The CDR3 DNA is TGTGCCAGCAGCCTCCGAAGCTACGAGCAGTACTTC.

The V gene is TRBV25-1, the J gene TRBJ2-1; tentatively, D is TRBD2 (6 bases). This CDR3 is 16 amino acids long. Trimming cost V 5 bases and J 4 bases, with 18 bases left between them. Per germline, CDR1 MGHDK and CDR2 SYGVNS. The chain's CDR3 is CASSPAGREPYNEQFF. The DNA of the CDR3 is TGTGCCAGCAGTCCGGCGGGACGGGAGCCGTACAATGAGCAGTTCTTC.

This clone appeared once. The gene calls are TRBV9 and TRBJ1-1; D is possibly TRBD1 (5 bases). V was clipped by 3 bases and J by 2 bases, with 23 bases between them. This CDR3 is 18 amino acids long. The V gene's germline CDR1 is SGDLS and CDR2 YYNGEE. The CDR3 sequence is CASSASPGGTAVNTEAFF. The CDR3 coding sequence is TGTGCCAGCAGCGCCTCGCCCGGGGGGACCGCGGTTAACACTGAAGCTTTCTTT.

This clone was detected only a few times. In DNA, the CDR3 is TGTGCCAGCAGTCTGCAGGAAATGGCTAGGGAGCAGTACTTC. Translating it yields CASSLQEMAREQYF. The J gene is TRBJ2-7, the V gene TRBV28; D is undetermined. CDR1 is MDHEN, CDR2 SYDVKM, per germline. Trimming took 5 bases from V and 7 from J, leaving 18 bases between them. This CDR3 has 14 amino acids.

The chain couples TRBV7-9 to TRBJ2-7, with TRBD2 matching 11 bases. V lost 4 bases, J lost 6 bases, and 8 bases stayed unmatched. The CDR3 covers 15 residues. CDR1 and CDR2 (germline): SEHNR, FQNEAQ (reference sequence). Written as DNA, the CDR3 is TGTGCCAGCAGCTCGGGTAGCGGGAGGGGTACCGAGCAGTACTTC. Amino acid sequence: CASSSGSGRGTEQYF.

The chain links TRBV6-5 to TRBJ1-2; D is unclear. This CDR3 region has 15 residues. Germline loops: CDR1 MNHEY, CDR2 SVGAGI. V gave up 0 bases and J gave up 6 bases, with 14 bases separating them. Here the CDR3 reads CASSYSFPRGDGYTF. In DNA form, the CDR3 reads TGTGCCAGCAGTTACTCGTTTCCTCGAGGAGATGGCTACACCTTC.

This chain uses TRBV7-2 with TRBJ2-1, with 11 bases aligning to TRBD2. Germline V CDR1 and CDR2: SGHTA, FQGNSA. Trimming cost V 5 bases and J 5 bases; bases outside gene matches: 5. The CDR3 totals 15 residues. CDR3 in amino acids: CASSHSGRANNEQFF. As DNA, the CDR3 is TGTGCCAGCAGCCATAGCGGGAGGGCAAACAATGAGCAGTTCTTC. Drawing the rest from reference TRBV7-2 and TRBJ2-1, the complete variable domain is GAGVSQSPSNKVTEKGKDVELRCDPISGHTALYWYRQSLGQGLEFLIYFQGNSAPDKSGLPSDRFSAERTGGSVSTLTIQRTQQEDSAVYLCASSHSGRANNEQFFGPGTRLTVL.

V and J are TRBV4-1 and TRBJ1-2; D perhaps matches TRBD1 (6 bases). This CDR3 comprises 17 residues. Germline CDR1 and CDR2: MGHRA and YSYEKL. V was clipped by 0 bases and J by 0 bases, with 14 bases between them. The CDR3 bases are TGCGCCAGCAGCCAAGAGGGGTTTGGGGACACTAACTATGGCTACACCTTC. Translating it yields CASSQEGFGDTNYGYTF.

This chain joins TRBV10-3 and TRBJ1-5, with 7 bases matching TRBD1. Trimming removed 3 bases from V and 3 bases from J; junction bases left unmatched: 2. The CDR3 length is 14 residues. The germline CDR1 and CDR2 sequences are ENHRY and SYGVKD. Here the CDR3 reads CAISETGVNQPQHF. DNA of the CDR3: TGTGCCATCAGTGAAACAGGGGTCAATCAGCCCCAGCATTTT.

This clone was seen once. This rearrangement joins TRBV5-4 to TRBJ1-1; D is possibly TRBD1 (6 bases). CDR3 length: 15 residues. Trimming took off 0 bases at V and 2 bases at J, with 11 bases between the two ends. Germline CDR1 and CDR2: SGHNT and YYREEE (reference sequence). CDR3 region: CASSLGTESNTEAFF. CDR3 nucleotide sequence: TGTGCCAGCAGCTTGGGGACAGAATCAAACACTGAAGCTTTCTTT.

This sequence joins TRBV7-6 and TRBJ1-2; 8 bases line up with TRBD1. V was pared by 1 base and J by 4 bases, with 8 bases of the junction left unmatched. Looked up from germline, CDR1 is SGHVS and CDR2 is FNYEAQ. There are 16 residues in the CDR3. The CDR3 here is CASSLGGQGAVYGYTF. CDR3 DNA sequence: TGTGCCAGCAGCTTAGGGGGCCAGGGGGCCGTCTATGGCTACACCTTC. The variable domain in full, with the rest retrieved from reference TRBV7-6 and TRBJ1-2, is GAGVSQSPRYKVTKRGQDVALRCDPISGHVSLYWYRQALGQGPEFLTYFNYEAQQDKSGLPNDRFSAERPEGSISTLTIQRTEQRDSAMYRCASSLGGQGAVYGYTFGSGTRLTVV.

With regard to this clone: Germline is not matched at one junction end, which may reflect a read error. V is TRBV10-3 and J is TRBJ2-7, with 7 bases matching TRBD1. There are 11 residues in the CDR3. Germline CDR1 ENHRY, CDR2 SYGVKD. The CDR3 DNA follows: TGTGCCATCAGGGTACGGGGACAGTTGGACTTC. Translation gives CAIRVRGQLDF.

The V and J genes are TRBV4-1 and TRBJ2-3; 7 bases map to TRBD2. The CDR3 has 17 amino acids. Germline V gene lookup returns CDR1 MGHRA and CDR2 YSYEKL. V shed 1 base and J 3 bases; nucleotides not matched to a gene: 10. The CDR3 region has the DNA TGCGCCAGCAGCCAAGGGGTGGCGGGAGCCGATACAGATACGCAGTATTTT. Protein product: CASSQGVAGADTDTQYF.

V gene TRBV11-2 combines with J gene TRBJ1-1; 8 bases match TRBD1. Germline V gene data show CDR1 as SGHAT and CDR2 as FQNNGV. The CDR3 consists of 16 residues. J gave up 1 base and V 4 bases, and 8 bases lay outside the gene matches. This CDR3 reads CASSSHRGVGNTEAFF. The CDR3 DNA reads TGTGCCAGCAGCTCCCACAGGGGGGTAGGGAACACTGAAGCTTTCTTT. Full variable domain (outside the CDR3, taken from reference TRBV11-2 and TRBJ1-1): EAGVAQSPRYKIIEKRQSVAFWCNPISGHATLYWYQQILGQGPKLLIQFQNNGVVDDSQLPKDRFSAERLKGVDSTLKIQPAKLEDSAVYLCASSSHRGVGNTEAFFGQGTRLTVV.

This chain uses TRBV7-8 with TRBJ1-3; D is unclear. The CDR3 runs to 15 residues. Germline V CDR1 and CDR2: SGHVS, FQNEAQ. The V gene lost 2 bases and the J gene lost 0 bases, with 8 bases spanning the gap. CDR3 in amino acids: CASSLRARSGNTIYF. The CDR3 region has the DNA TGTGCCAGCAGCTTACGGGCTCGCTCTGGAAACACCATATATTTT.

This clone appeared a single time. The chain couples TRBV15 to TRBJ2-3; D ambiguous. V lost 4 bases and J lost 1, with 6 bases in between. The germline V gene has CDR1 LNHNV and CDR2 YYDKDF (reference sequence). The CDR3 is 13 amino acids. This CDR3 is CATSTPGTDTQYF. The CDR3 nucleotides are TGTGCCACCAGCACACCAGGCACAGATACGCAGTATTTT.

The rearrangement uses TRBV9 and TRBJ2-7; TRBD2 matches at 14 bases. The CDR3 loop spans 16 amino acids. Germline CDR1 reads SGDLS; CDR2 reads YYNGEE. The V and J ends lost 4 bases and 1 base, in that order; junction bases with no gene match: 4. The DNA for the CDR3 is TGTGCCAGCAGCCCCGGGACTAGCGGGGGTTCCTACGAGCAGTACTTC. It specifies CASSPGTSGGSYEQYF.

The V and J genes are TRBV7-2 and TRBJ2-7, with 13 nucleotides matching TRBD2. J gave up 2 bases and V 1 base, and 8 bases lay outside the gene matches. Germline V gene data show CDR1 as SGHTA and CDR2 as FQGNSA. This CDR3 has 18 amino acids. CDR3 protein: CASSLEVGLAGETYEQYF. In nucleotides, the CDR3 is TGTGCCAGCAGCTTAGAGGTAGGACTAGCGGGGGAAACCTACGAGCAGTACTTC.